This T cell receptor (beta chain) originates from a study of blood T cell repertoires in COVID-19. Looking at the study overall: The United States, Italy and Spain were the sources of the acute and convalescent COVID-19 samples. Sources were T cells, B-cell-depleted T cells, or PBMCs; the material itself was cDNA or gDNA.

Per the original methods: Nucleated cell number was recorded as an estimate derived from reference gene primer amplification. The assay was immunoSEQ multiplex PCR, and TCRdb's table has in-frame clones only and misses some. V, J and clone size are those of that table, while D and trimming were read from the DNA. The sample shows about 80,000 clones, approximately 88% of them seen only once. CDR1 is LNHNV and CDR2 is YYDKDF in the germline V gene (reference sequence). V trimming: 3 bases; J trimming: 3 bases; junction bases outside the gene matches: 4. The CDR3 consists of 14 residues. This clonotype was sampled from a woman aged 80 or over with acute or convalescent COVID-19. J is TRBJ2-7 and V is TRBV15; TRBD2 aligns across 8 bases. Specimen: peripheral blood. CDR3: CATSSSTSGYEQYF. The CDR3 coding sequence is TGTGCCACCAGCAGCTCTACTAGCGGCTACGAGCAGTACTTC.